The rows below give T cell receptor beta chains drawn from one sample of a study of shared T cell receptors in the human thymus. Produced via immunoSEQ multiplex PCR; TCRdb's table is partial and in-frame only. Of 500,000 to 750,000 clones listed, roughly 88% are singletons. A further study also used this sample, focusing on human thymus T cells.

Sequencing was done on a sample of thymocytes. Receptors originate from a boy in the first two years of life with a congenital heart defect. Both conserved end residues are part of each CDR3. D genes are given only for firm matches. Clone size is not always given. Where it is, it says once, few, many or a class for expanded clones.

- TRBJ1-2 - TRBV6-1 TGTGCCAGCGCCATCGAGGAGGGAGGGACCTATGGCTACACCTTC CASAIEEGGTYGYTF
TRBD1 TRBJ2-1 - TRBV7-2 TGTGCCAGCAGCTTTGGGACAGAGGTTGACAATGAGCAGTTCTTC CASSFGTEVDNEQFF
TRBD2 TRBJ2-5 - TRBV5-1 TGCGCCTCCACCGGGACTAGCGAAGAGACCCAGTACTTC CASTGTSEETQYF
TRBD1 TRBJ1-5 - TRBV28 TGTGCCAGCACCGTCGGACAGGGATATCAGCCCCAGCATTTT CASTVGQGYQPQHF
TRBD2 TRBJ2-1 - TRBV28 TGTGCCAGCAGTACACGGACTAGCGGGAGTAATCTCTATGAGCAGTTCTTC CASSTRTSGSNLYEQFF
- TRBJ2-3 once TRBV5-4 TGTGCCAGCAGCTTCAGCGGAACTAGCACAGATACGCAGTATTTT CASSFSGTSTDTQYF
- TRBJ1-3 - TRBV5-1 TGCGCCAGCAGCTTGGCCTTCGGTCGACTTGCCGAAAACACCATATATTTT CASSLAFGRLAENTIYF
TRBD2 TRBJ2-7 - TRBV4-1 TGCGCCAGCAGCCAAGCTGCCTCGACTAGCCCCTACGAGCAGTACTTC CASSQAASTSPYEQYF
- TRBJ2-1 - TRBV27 TGTGCCAGCAGTTTCTTAGGGGGCTCCTACAATGAGCAGTTCTTC CASSFLGGSYNEQFF
- TRBJ2-7 - TRBV25-1 TGTGCCAGCAGTGCCCCGTCTCCGGGTCAGGGGACCTACGAGCAGTACTTC CASSAPSPGQGTYEQYF
- TRBJ2-5 once TRBV27 TGTGCCAGCAGTTTCCAAAGGACGGAGGAAGAGACCCAGTACTTC CASSFQRTEEETQYF
TRBD2 TRBJ2-7 - TRBV27 TGTGCCAGCAGTTCTCTCGGGACTAGCGGGAGACACAACGAGCAGTACTTC CASSSLGTSGRHNEQYF
TRBD1 TRBJ1-1 - TRBV28 TGTGCCAGCAGTCCCTCCCCGGACAGGGGGGGCGTAGCTTTCTTT CASSPSPDRGGVAFF
- TRBJ2-7 - TRBV6-6 TGTGCCAGCAGTTACTCGAGTACCCCCTACGAGCAGTACTTC CASSYSSTPYEQYF
TRBD1 TRBJ1-2 - TRBV28 TGTGCCAGCAGTGAACAGGGGCGCTCGGGCTATGGCTACACCTTC CASSEQGRSGYGYTF
- TRBJ2-3 - TRBV18 TGTGCCAGCTCACGTGCCCACCTAGGTAAAAACACAGATACGCAGTATTTT CASSRAHLGKNTDTQYF
- TRBJ2-3 - TRBV5-4 TGTGCCAGCAGCCCCCCGGGGGGCACCCCCCAGACAGATACGCAGTATTTT CASSPPGGTPQTDTQYF